These T cell receptor beta chains were read from a single sample in a study of graft-versus-host responses after intestinal transplantation. The method was immunoSEQ multiplex PCR; TCRdb's version includes in-frame clones alone and lacks a portion of them. The table lists more than 20,000 clones, roughly 87% of them singletons. Specimen: PBMCs, collected about 63 days after intestinal transplantation. The receptor source for this set is a human patient who received an intestinal transplant, so some T cells may come from the graft donor. CDR3s include the opening cysteine and the closing phenylalanine or tryptophan. A D gene is named only where the DNA matches it firmly. Size is omitted from some rows. Given values are once, few, many or a class for expanded clones.

TRBD2,-,TRBJ2-1,TRBV11-3,TGTGCCAGCAGCTTAGCCCTAGCGGGGGGCTACAATGAGCAGTTCTTC,CASSLALAGGYNEQFF
TRBD1,once,TRBJ2-3,TRBV4-3,TGCGCCAGCAGCCCCCGGGACAGGAACACAGATACGCAGTATTTT,CASSPRDRNTDTQYF
-,-,TRBJ1-6,TRBV11-3,TGTGCCAGCAGCTTAGTGGCAGGGGTCAGTTCACCCCTCCACTTT,CASSLVAGVSSPLHF
-,-,TRBJ2-3,TRBV28,TGTGCCAGCAGTTTAAGGCTCGGTTCGGGCACAGATACGCAGTATTTT,CASSLRLGSGTDTQYF
-,-,TRBJ2-7,TRBV23-1,TGCGCCAGCAGTCATTGGGGCCTTAAAGATAAGGGACTCTACGAGCAGTACTTC,CASSHWGLKDKGLYEQYF
-,-,TRBJ1-6,TRBV7-2,TGTGCCAGCAGCTTAGTTGACCCACCAACTTATAATTCACCCCTCCACTTT,CASSLVDPPTYNSPLHF
-,few,TRBJ2-1,TRBV5-6,TGTGCCAGCAGCTTGGACTATGAGCAGTTCTTC,CASSLDYEQFF
TRBD1,-,TRBJ2-5,TRBV4-3,TGCGCCAGCAGCCAAGATCGGACAGGGGGCGGTACAGAGACCCAGTACTTC,CASSQDRTGGGTETQYF
TRBD2,-,TRBJ2-1,TRBV15,TGTGCCACCAGCAGAGATGGAGCTGTAGCGGGGCCCATAGGTGAGCAGTTCTTC,CATSRDGAVAGPIGEQFF
-,-,TRBJ1-3,TRBV30,TGTGCCTGGAGTATATGGACTGGAAACACCATATATTTT,CAWSIWTGNTIYF
-,-,TRBJ1-5,TRBV7-2,TGTGCCAGCAGCTTAGCTAATGCGCCGGTAGGGAGCAATCAGCCCCAGCATTTT,CASSLANAPVGSNQPQHF
-,-,TRBJ2-3,TRBV7-8,TGTGCCAGCAGCTTAGCGCCAGGGGCGGGAAGCACAGATACGCAGTATTTT,CASSLAPGAGSTDTQYF